This T cell receptor beta chain was documented in a study of vaccination and CD4 T cells after COVID-19. Germline V gives CDR1 MNHNS, CDR2 SASEGT. V lost 5 bases to trimming and J lost 1 base, with 12 bases between them. CDR3 length: 14 amino acids. Remarks on this clonotype: Its antigen remains unidentified.

With the Oncomine TCR Beta short-read assay, DNA from cultured CD4+ T cells was sequenced. TCRdb independently ran MiXCR on the PCR reads; one entry per CDR3 protein. The sample carries about 5,400 distinct CDR3 sequences, around 35% recorded once. The treatment was: approximately 10-day PBMC culture with coronavirus spike peptide pools or control peptides (ViraFEST assay). Gathering of the CD4+ T cells, from the unexposed donor, took place before the COVID-19 pandemic (2011-2018). Available cell numbers determined whether unexposed-donor CD4+ T cells were probed with SARS-CoV-2 S/N and four cold-coronavirus spikes.

Specimen: CD4+ T cells from blood, cultured in vitro. This TCR was recovered from a human donor in good health. J is TRBJ2-7 and V is TRBV6-1; no reliable D call. In DNA form, the CDR3 reads TGTGCCAGCAGTAGCTTATTTAGGTCCTACGAGCAGTACTTC. This sequence encodes CASSSLFRSYEQYF.